The sequence of this T cell receptor beta chain was determined in a study of CXCR3-negative and CXCR3-positive naive CD8 T cells. Findings and limits, study-wide: The TRB CDR3s that CXCR3-positive naive cells carried were more hydrophobic than those of CXCR3-negative naive cells.

TRB cDNA was prepared as libraries by UMI-labeled 5' RACE. TCRdb reanalyzed the 5' RACE reads and collapses them to one entry per CDR3 protein, without DNA. Seen in this sample are about 110,000 distinct CDR3 sequences; the ten most common clones hold roughly 0.38%. About this clonotype: Its specificity is not known.

Input material: naive CXCR3+ CD8+ T cells from blood. Subset given: CD45RO-CCR7+CD27+CD95- naive CD8+ T cells expressing CXCR3 (TNR3+). The clonotype was recovered from a human donor in good health. Some clones in this sample may be carry-over from other donors' samples.

The CDR3: CAWSVGGTDTQYF. V is TRBV30 and J is TRBJ2-3; as DNA is missing, the TRBD1 call by TCRdb cannot be tested. Germline CDR1 reads GTSNPN; CDR2 reads SVGIG (reference sequence). The CDR3 covers 13 residues.